One and the same sample provided the 14 T cell receptor beta chains below, sequenced in a study of shared clonotypes between healthy human individuals. The repertoire was sequenced with immunoSEQ multiplex PCR; TCRdb's copy has only in-frame clones and lacks some. Found here are millions of clones, roughly 94% of them singletons; the top ten hold 0.1% to 0.15%. Sequencing input: naive CD4+ T cells sorted from blood. Subset of the sample: CD45RA+ positively selected. Receptors were obtained from a man between 18 and 35 years old in good health.

Turning to this clone: This same CDR3 is encoded by further DNA sequences in the sample. This rearrangement joins TRBV6-5 to TRBJ2-2; 7 nucleotides align to TRBD2. The CDR3 runs 16 residues. Germline CDR1 MNHEY, CDR2 SVGAGI. V was clipped by 2 bases and J by 3 bases; unmatched bases: 6. The CDR3 region is CASSYGGRAHTGELFF. The CDR3 DNA reads as TGTGCCAGCAGTTACGGTGGGAGGGCCCACACCGGGGAGCTGTTTTTT.

This clone was recorded once. Other DNA sequences in the sample encode the same CDR3. This chain uses TRBV7-2 with TRBJ1-3; no clear D gene. This CDR3 region has 15 residues. V gave up 3 bases and J gave up 0 bases, with 9 bases separating them. CDR1 SGHTA and CDR2 FQGNSA come from the germline V gene. The CDR3 coding sequence is TGTGCCAGCAGCTTGTCAGCGGGCTCTGGAAACACCATATATTTT. Its protein is CASSLSAGSGNTIYF.

The genes are TRBV29-1 and TRBJ1-1; D is uncertain. The CDR3 has 10 amino acids. V lost 4 bases, J lost 7 bases, and 7 bases lay in between. The germline V gene has CDR1 SQVTM and CDR2 ANQGSEA. The CDR3 here is CSVVEVEAFF. The CDR3 DNA reads TGCAGCGTTGTTGAGGTTGAAGCTTTCTTT.

This rearrangement joins TRBV19 to TRBJ1-1, with TRBD1 identical over 7 bases. V dropped 8 bases and J dropped 5; count of bases not matched to a gene: 11. The germline CDR1 and CDR2 sequences are LNHDA and SQIVND (reference sequence). The CDR3 length is 14 residues. The CDR3 region is CASQMTGRVTEAFF. The CDR3, as DNA: TGTGCCAGTCAGATGACAGGGAGAGTTACTGAAGCTTTCTTT.

This chain uses TRBV6-5 with TRBJ1-6; 9 bases map to TRBD1. This CDR3 is 13 amino acids long. Germline lookup yields CDR1 MNHEY and CDR2 SVGAGI. V gave up 6 bases and J gave up 10 bases; unmatched junction bases: 4. CDR3 loop: CASRRTGGSPLHF. For the CDR3, the DNA is TGTGCCAGCAGACGTACAGGGGGCTCACCCCTCCACTTT.

This chain connects TRBV18 to TRBJ1-2; 7 nucleotides line up with TRBD1. V shed 3 bases, J shed 5 bases, and the junction held 9 bases outside the gene matches. CDR1 is KGHSH, CDR2 LQKENI, per germline. CDR3 length: 15 residues. The CDR3: CASSPAQGPFYGYTF. As DNA, the CDR3 is TGTGCCAGCTCACCGGCACAGGGGCCCTTTTATGGCTACACCTTC.

This chain uses TRBV18 with TRBJ1-1, with a possible D match to TRBD1 (6 bases). V was clipped by 5 bases and J by 5 bases, with 15 bases between them. The CDR3 sequence is 14 residues long. The germline CDR1 and CDR2 sequences are KGHSH and LQKENI. CDR3 in amino acids: CASSFRAQGTEAFF. The CDR3, as DNA: TGTGCCAGCTCATTCAGGGCCCAGGGGACTGAAGCTTTCTTT.

The CDR3 sequence is CATSRGGSGSYGYTF. The CDR3 DNA sequence: TGTGCCACCAGCAGAGGCGGGTCAGGGTCCTATGGCTACACCTTC. The chain carries TRBV15 and TRBJ1-2, with a tentative D call TRBD1 (5 bases). Germline CDR1 LNHNV, CDR2 YYDKDF (reference sequence). The germline V and J ends were trimmed by 1 base and 4 bases, with 13 bases remaining between them. The CDR3 is 15 residues long.

A remark on this clone: Other DNA sequences of this sample code for an identical CDR3. CDR3 nucleotides: TGTGCCAGCAGCCTGCGTTTGGCGGGAATCTCCTACGAGCAGTACTTC. Amino acid sequence: CASSLRLAGISYEQYF. This chain uses TRBV7-2 with TRBJ2-7; TRBD2 is a possible D gene (6 bases). This CDR3 contains 16 residues. Trimming took off 5 bases at V and 0 bases at J, with 17 bases between the two ends. Germline values: CDR1 SGHTA, CDR2 FQGNSA.

The CDR3 nucleotides are TGCGCCAGCAGCTTAATCCTAACAGGGGGCTCCTATAATTCACCCCTCCACTTT. Its translation is CASSLILTGGSYNSPLHF. The V and J genes are TRBV5-1 and TRBJ1-6; 8 bases fit TRBD1. Unmatched junction bases numbered 7, after V lost 2 bases and J lost 0 bases. Germline lookup yields CDR1 SGHRS and CDR2 YFSETQ. The CDR3 extends over 18 amino acids.

Of note for this clone: One end of the junction fails to match germline, which may point to a read error. The chain uses TRBV7-7 and TRBJ2-1, with 8 bases fitting TRBD2. The CDR3 loop spans 14 amino acids. The germline V gene has CDR1 SSHAT and CDR2 FNYEAQ (reference sequence). Here the CDR3 reads CASSPRTSYSEQFF. Here the CDR3 DNA reads TGTGCTAGCAGCCCGCGGACTAGCTACTCTGAGCAGTTCTTC.

The rearrangement uses TRBV6-1 and TRBJ1-4; a possible D gene is TRBD1 (5 bases). Trimming took 2 bases from V and 4 from J, leaving 17 bases between them. There are 17 residues in the CDR3. CDR1 MNHNS and CDR2 SASEGT come from the germline V gene. The CDR3: CASSEYWAQELNEKLFF. The CDR3 DNA reads as TGTGCCAGCAGTGAATATTGGGCACAGGAACTTAATGAAAAACTGTTTTTT.

The CDR3 region is CASSLAGGIPATTQYF. CDR3 nucleotides: TGTGCCAGCAGCCTGGCGGGGGGAATTCCTGCTACGACCCAGTACTTC. This rearrangement joins TRBV5-4 to TRBJ2-5; 8 bases match TRBD2. The CDR3 extends over 16 amino acids. Losses at the gene ends were 4 bases for V and 7 bases for J; bases not matched to a gene: 15. From germline, CDR1 is SGHNT and CDR2 YYREEE (reference sequence).

The DNA for the CDR3 is TGCAGCGTCGGGGAGATAGGCGAGCAGTACTTC. This encodes CSVGEIGEQYF. This chain links TRBV29-1 with TRBJ2-7, with D perhaps matching TRBD2 (5 bases). With 6 bases removed from V and 6 bases from J, the gap between germline ends came to 12 bases. The CDR3 length is 11 residues. CDR1 and CDR2 from the germline V gene are SQVTM and ANQGSEA.